The rows below give T cell receptor beta chains drawn from one sample of a study of human T cells and chemical hapten exposure. MiXCR, run by TCRdb on the RACE reads, gives a single entry per CDR3 protein. The sample includes just over 80,000 distinct CDR3 sequences, about 10% of them seen just once. This specimen was whole blood, taken in connection with sensitization to the hapten diphenylcyclopropenone (DPC). The receptor source for this set is a woman between 45 and 65 years old with alopecia areata. Some clones in this sample may be carry-over from other donors' samples. Each CDR3 is given with its conserved first and last residue. A D gene is named only where the DNA matches it firmly. Clone size is shown for a subset of rows, as once, few, many or a class of expanded clone.

>TRBV18|-|-|TRBJ2-7
TGTGCCAGCTCCAATGGGGGCGAGGATGGAGACCGCGAGCAGTACTTC
CASSNGGEDGDREQYF
>TRBV6-2/TRBV6-3|-|few|TRBJ2-7
TGTGCCAGCAGCGAGGGCTACGAGCAGTACTTC
CASSEGYEQYF
>TRBV19|-|-|TRBJ1-2
TGTGCCAGTAGTGAGACACAATTACGGGCCTATGGCTACACCTTC
CASSETQLRAYGYTF
>TRBV5-4|-|few|TRBJ2-1
TGTGCCAGCAGACGCCCGGGACCCATCTCGCCCAATGAGCAGTTCTTC
CASRRPGPISPNEQFF
>TRBV7-3|-|many|TRBJ1-1
TGTGCCAGCAGCTTAAGTCCCGGCACTGAAGCTTTCTTT
CASSLSPGTEAFF
>TRBV10-3|-|-|TRBJ2-5
TGTGCCATCAGCGGACGGGTCGAAGAGACCCAGTACTTC
CAISGRVEETQYF
>TRBV6-5|-|-|TRBJ2-3
TGTGCCAGCAGTTACTCAGTCAGGCCACGGGGCACAGATACGCAGTATTTT
CASSYSVRPRGTDTQYF
>TRBV5-4|-|once|TRBJ2-1
TGTGCCAGCAGCTTAGACGGGGTCTCGACAAGAGGGCAGTTCTTC
CASSLDGVSTRGQFF
>TRBV20-1|TRBD2|many|TRBJ2-7
TGCAGTGCTAGGCCCCGACTAGCGGGCATCTACGAGCAGTACTTC
CSARPRLAGIYEQYF
>TRBV3-1|-|few|TRBJ1-1
TGTGCCAGCAGCCGGGGCTCTGAAGCTTTCTTT
CASSRGSEAFF
>TRBV29-1|TRBD1|many|TRBJ2-1
TGCAGCGTTGATCGGACAGGGGGTCAGGATGAGCAGTTCTTC
CSVDRTGGQDEQFF
>TRBV11-2|TRBD1|few|TRBJ2-3
TGTGCCAGCAGGCTTCCCCGGCTGACAGGGAGAACAGATACGCAGTATTTT
CASRLPRLTGRTDTQYF
>TRBV7-2|TRBD1|few|TRBJ1-3
TGTGCCAGCAGCCCACCACAGGGACAGGCGGCAGGAAACACCATATATTTT
CASSPPQGQAAGNTIYF
>TRBV6-2/TRBV6-3|-|many|TRBJ1-1
TGTGCCAGCAGTTATTTTAAGGTTCCCACTGAAGCTTTCTTT
CASSYFKVPTEAFF
>TRBV7-3|-|few|TRBJ2-2
TGTGCCAGCAGCTCCAGGGGAAGTAGGGCCGGGGAGCTGTTTTTT
CASSSRGSRAGELFF
>TRBV7-2|TRBD1|-|TRBJ2-7
TGTGCCAGCAGCCCCCGGGACAGGGAGCAGTACTTC
CASSPRDREQYF
>TRBV28|-|few|TRBJ2-7
TGTGCCAGCCGTTCCACGGGGCGCGCCGGCTACGAGCAGTACTTC
CASRSTGRAGYEQYF
>TRBV11-3|-|-|TRBJ2-1
TGTGCCAGCAGCCCCCACGCCGCGACTAGTGCCGAGCAGTTCTTC
CASSPHAATSAEQFF
>TRBV6-1|-|-|TRBJ1-1
TGTGCCAGCAGTGAACCAGGACGGGACACTGAAGCTTTCTTT
CASSEPGRDTEAFF
>TRBV7-8|-|few|TRBJ2-1
TGTGCCAGCAGCTTTACTGGACCACATCTTAGCTCCTACAATGAGCAGTTCTTC
CASSFTGPHLSSYNEQFF
>TRBV28|-|-|TRBJ2-7
TGTGCCAGCGGCGTATTCTACGAGCAGTACTTC
CASGVFYEQYF
>TRBV5-1|TRBD2|-|TRBJ2-1
TGCGCCAGCAGCTCGGGACTAGCGGGAGCTCTAAGGTACAATGAGCAGTTCTTC
CASSSGLAGALRYNEQFF
>TRBV28|TRBD2|-|TRBJ2-5
TGTGCCAGCAGTCACCGGGAGACTAGCGGGGTCCGGGAGACCCAGTACTTC
CASSHRETSGVRETQYF
>TRBV6-5|TRBD1|medium-sized|TRBJ1-1
TGTGCCAGCAGTACGGGACAGGCGAACACTGAAGCTTTCTTT
CASSTGQANTEAFF
>TRBV20-1|TRBD2|-|TRBJ2-5
TGCAGTGCTAGTCCTAGCGGGGGAGCCCAGACGAGAGAGACCCAGTACTTC
CSASPSGGAQTRETQYF
>TRBV6-1|-|many|TRBJ2-3
TGTGCCAGCAGTGCCACCGTTGAGGCAGATACGCAGTATTTT
CASSATVEADTQYF
>TRBV21-1|-|-|TRBJ2-7
TGTGCCAGCAGCAAAGAAAGCGGCTACGAGCAGTACTTC
CASSKESGYEQYF
>TRBV18|TRBD1|-|TRBJ1-2
TGTGCCAGCTCACTAGGACAGGCCTATGGCTACACCTTC
CASSLGQAYGYTF
>TRBV5-1|-|-|TRBJ2-2
TGCGCCAGCAGCTTCTTGGCGGGGCCGAACACCGGGGAGCTGTTTTTT
CASSFLAGPNTGELFF
>TRBV28|-|many|TRBJ1-6
TGTGCCAGCAGTTTATCGGGAGCTAATTCACCCCTCCACTTT
CASSLSGANSPLHF